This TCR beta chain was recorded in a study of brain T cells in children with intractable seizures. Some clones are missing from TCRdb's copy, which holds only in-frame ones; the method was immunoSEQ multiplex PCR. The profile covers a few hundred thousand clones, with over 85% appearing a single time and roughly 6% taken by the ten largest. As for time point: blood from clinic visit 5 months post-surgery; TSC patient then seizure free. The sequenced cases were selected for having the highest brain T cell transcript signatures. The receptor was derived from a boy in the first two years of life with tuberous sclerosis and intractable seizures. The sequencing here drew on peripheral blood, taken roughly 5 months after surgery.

The CDR3 region has the DNA TGTGCCAGCAGTTCCCCGGACAGGGGGAATTCACCCCTCCACTTT. It is translated as CASSSPDRGNSPLHF. The chain carries TRBV27 and TRBJ1-6; the match to TRBD1 covers 10 bases. This CDR3 is built from 15 residues. V shed 4 bases and J 7 bases; nucleotides not matched to a gene: 4. CDR1 is MNHEY and CDR2 is SMNVEV in the germline V gene (reference sequence).